These 17 T cell receptor beta chains came from one sample sequenced in a study of blood T cell repertoires in COVID-19. TCRdb's copy holds only in-frame clones and misses some; the assay was immunoSEQ multiplex PCR. Among about 150,000 clones listed, approximately 86% were seen once. The source material was PBMCs or T cells enriched from blood (not recorded which). These receptors all stem from a woman aged 40 to 49 who had been exposed to COVID-19.

V gene TRBV10-1 combines with J gene TRBJ2-5; 7 positions match TRBD1. The CDR3 is 15 residues long. V lost 2 bases, J lost 5 bases, and 8 bases stayed unmatched. Germline CDR1 is WNHNN and CDR2 is SYGVQD (reference sequence). The chain's CDR3 is CASSEARGMGETQYF. The CDR3 nucleotides read TGCGCCAGCAGTGAGGCCAGGGGGATGGGGGAGACCCAGTACTTC.

The chain employs TRBV5-1 and TRBJ2-2, with 7 bases lining up with TRBD1. The CDR3 consists of 15 residues. V lost 4 bases, J lost 0 bases, and 3 bases stayed unmatched. The germline V gene encodes CDR1 SGHRS and CDR2 YFSETQ. CDR3 DNA: TGCGCCAGCAGCCTAGACAGGGCGAACACCGGGGAGCTGTTTTTT. It specifies CASSLDRANTGELFF.

The chain links TRBV5-6 to TRBJ1-1; weak D call: TRBD1 (6 bases). Germline V gene data show CDR1 as SGHDT and CDR2 as YYEEEE. The CDR3 is made up of 14 amino acids. Trimming left V 0 bases short and J 4 bases short, with 10 bases between. The CDR3, as DNA: TGTGCCAGCAGCTTGGCAGGGGCCGGCACTGAAGCTTTCTTT. It yields the protein CASSLAGAGTEAFF.

This clone showed up just a few times. V gene TRBV6-5 combines with J gene TRBJ1-6, with 8 bases that match TRBD1. This CDR3 has 15 amino acids. Trimming cost V 6 bases and J 6 bases; bases outside gene matches: 7. The germline V gene encodes CDR1 MNHEY and CDR2 SVGAGI. The CDR3 sequence is CASRGQGPFNSPLHF. As DNA, the CDR3 is TGTGCCAGCAGAGGACAGGGCCCTTTTAATTCACCCCTCCACTTT.

A single count supports this clone. V gene TRBV10-1 combines with J gene TRBJ2-7; a possible D gene is TRBD2 (5 bases). CDR1 and CDR2 (germline): WNHNN, SYGVQD (reference sequence). This CDR3 region has 14 residues. Trimming removed 0 bases at V and 0 bases at J, with 6 bases between. The DNA of the CDR3 is TGCGCCAGCAGTGAGTCCCGGGACTCCTACGAGCAGTACTTC. The encoded protein is CASSESRDSYEQYF.

CDR3 residues: CASSDFGGYGYTF. Written as DNA, the CDR3 is TGTGCCAGCAGTGATTTCGGTGGCTATGGCTACACCTTC. V gene TRBV2 combines with J gene TRBJ1-2; D not certain. The germline gives CDR1 SNHLY, CDR2 FYNNEI. V was cut by 3 bases and J by 4 bases, with 9 bases left in between. This CDR3 region has 13 residues.

This chain joins TRBV3-1 (or the pseudogene TRBV3-2) and TRBJ1-2; 9 nucleotides match TRBD1. Trimming took 6 bases from V and 7 from J; bases not matched to a gene: 9. The CDR3 consists of 14 residues. The germline V gene encodes CDR1 LGHDT and CDR2 YNNKEL (reference sequence). The CDR3 reads CASSEADRGVGYTF. In DNA form, the CDR3 reads TGTGCCAGCAGTGAGGCGGACAGGGGCGTTGGCTACACCTTC.

The CDR3 sequence: CASSQDWRETYNEQFF. The CDR3 region has the DNA TGTGCCAGCAGCCAAGATTGGCGGGAGACCTACAATGAGCAGTTCTTC. V is TRBV3-1 (or the pseudogene TRBV3-2) and J is TRBJ2-1; TRBD2 matches 7 bases. This CDR3 has 16 amino acids. Germline-derived CDR1 and CDR2 are LGHDT and YNNKEL (reference sequence). Trimming took 0 bases from V and 2 from J; bases not matched to a gene: 4.

This chain uses TRBV6-2 or TRBV6-3 with TRBJ2-5; D perhaps matches TRBD2 (6 bases). Trimming removed 5 bases from V and 5 bases from J, with 21 bases in between. Germline V gene lookup returns CDR1 MNHEY and CDR2 SVGEGT. The CDR3 totals 16 residues. The CDR3 nucleotides are TGTGCCAGCAGTCCCTGGGGAGCGGGCGGGCAGGAGACCCAGTACTTC. This sequence encodes CASSPWGAGGQETQYF.

The chain carries TRBV18 and TRBJ1-6; 7 nucleotides agree with TRBD1. The CDR3 runs to 15 residues. The germline V gene encodes CDR1 KGHSH and CDR2 LQKENI. V gave up 6 bases and J gave up 7 bases; unmatched junction bases: 9. CDR3 nucleotide sequence: TGTGCCAGCTCCCTACAGGGGAGAGAAAATTCACCCCTCCACTTT. This gives the protein CASSLQGRENSPLHF. The variable domain in full, with the rest retrieved from reference TRBV18 and TRBJ1-6, is NAGVMQNPRHLVRRRGQEARLRCSPMKGHSHVYWYRQLPEEGLKFMVYLQKENIIDESGMPKERFSAEFPKEGPSILRIQQVVRGDSAAYFCASSLQGRENSPLHFGNGTRLTVT.

The V call is TRBV19, the J call TRBJ2-2; 9 nucleotides agree with TRBD1. Germline V gene data show CDR1 as LNHDA and CDR2 as SQIVND (reference sequence). This CDR3 spans 14 amino acids. V dropped 7 bases and J dropped 5; count of bases not matched to a gene: 5. DNA of the CDR3: TGTGCCAGTATCCAACAGGGGGCGACCGGGGAGCTGTTTTTT. Translation: CASIQQGATGELFF.

The CDR3 reads CASSLSRGRGPSTDTQYF. The CDR3 bases are TGTGCCAGCAGTTTATCTAGGGGGCGCGGGCCGAGCACAGATACGCAGTATTTT. The chain couples TRBV27 to TRBJ2-3, with 7 nucleotides matching TRBD1. Unmatched junction bases numbered 9, after V lost 0 bases and J lost 0 bases. This CDR3 has 18 residues. The V gene's germline CDR1 is MNHEY and CDR2 SMNVEV (reference sequence).

In this sample, this clone turned up a few times. The rearrangement uses TRBV10-2 and TRBJ1-1; D not certain. The CDR3 extends over 14 amino acids. With 3 bases removed from V and 6 bases from J, the gap between germline ends came to 14 bases. Germline V gene lookup returns CDR1 WSHSY and CDR2 SAAADI. The CDR3 DNA sequence: TGCGCCAGCAGTGAAAGGCTGGGAGCCCCTGAAGCTTTCTTT. Translated, it gives CASSERLGAPEAFF.

This clone occurred a few times. Here the CDR3 DNA reads TGTGCCAGCAGATCAGACAGGAGTGTGCAGTTCTTC. Translation gives CASRSDRSVQFF. The rearrangement links TRBV6-5 to TRBJ2-1, with D tentatively TRBD1 (6 bases). Germline CDR1 and CDR2: MNHEY and SVGAGI. V was shortened by 6 bases and J by 12 bases, with 15 bases between the two germline ends. The CDR3 totals 12 residues.

CDR3 protein: CASSESPSADTQYF. The DNA for the CDR3 is TGTGCCAGCAGTGAGTCACCTAGCGCAGATACGCAGTATTTT. The chain joins TRBV6-1 to TRBJ2-3, with TRBD2 as a possible D gene (6 bases). This CDR3 has 14 amino acids. The V gene lost 3 bases and the J gene lost 4 bases, with 11 bases spanning the gap. Germline assignment: CDR1 MNHNS and CDR2 SASEGT.

V and J are TRBV28 and TRBJ2-7; unclear D gene. Deletions cut 6 bases from V and 0 bases from J, with 15 bases between. CDR3 length: 15 residues. The germline gives CDR1 MDHEN, CDR2 SYDVKM. CDR3 region: CASSITGLRSYEQYF. CDR3 nucleotide sequence: TGTGCCAGCAGCATAACCGGGTTACGCTCCTACGAGCAGTACTTC.

The chain has TRBV19 and TRBJ1-1; the D gene is possibly TRBD1 (6 bases). The CDR3 is 15 amino acids. Trimming took 4 bases from V and 4 from J, leaving 16 bases between them. The germline V gene encodes CDR1 LNHDA and CDR2 SQIVND (reference sequence). CDR3 sequence (DNA): TGTGCCAGTAGTAGAACCTCCAGGGGAGTCACTGAAGCTTTCTTT. It is translated as CASSRTSRGVTEAFF.